The entry below gives a single T cell receptor (beta chain) sequence along with its context. CDR3 length: 16 amino acids. The V end lost 1 base, the J end lost 0 bases, and 10 bases lay between the germline ends. The V gene's germline CDR1 is SGHVS and CDR2 FNYEAQ. These data belong to a study of OX40 agonist ivuxolimab in advanced cancers. Study at large: Ivuxolimab, an agonistic anti-OX40 (CD134) antibody, was given to patients. Patients were dosed intravenously with ivuxolimab at 0.01 to 10 mg/kg every 2 weeks.

The sampling schedule covered blood at baseline, cycle 4 day 1, and cycle 7 day 1. Some clones are missing from TCRdb's copy, which holds only in-frame ones; the method was immunoSEQ multiplex PCR. Among under 90,000 clones, more than 70% were seen once, and the ten largest hold 2% to 2.5%. This receptor was obtained from an adult with an advanced solid tumor such as melanoma, head and neck, liver or kidney cancer. The chain uses TRBV7-6 and TRBJ1-3; no reliable D call. This specimen consisted of CD4+ or CD8+ T cells sorted from blood, obtained in a trial of the OX40 agonist ivuxolimab. DNA for the CDR3: TGTGCCAGCAGCTTAGTCCCGGAGAGCTCTGGAAACACCATATATTTT. It codes for CASSLVPESSGNTIYF.